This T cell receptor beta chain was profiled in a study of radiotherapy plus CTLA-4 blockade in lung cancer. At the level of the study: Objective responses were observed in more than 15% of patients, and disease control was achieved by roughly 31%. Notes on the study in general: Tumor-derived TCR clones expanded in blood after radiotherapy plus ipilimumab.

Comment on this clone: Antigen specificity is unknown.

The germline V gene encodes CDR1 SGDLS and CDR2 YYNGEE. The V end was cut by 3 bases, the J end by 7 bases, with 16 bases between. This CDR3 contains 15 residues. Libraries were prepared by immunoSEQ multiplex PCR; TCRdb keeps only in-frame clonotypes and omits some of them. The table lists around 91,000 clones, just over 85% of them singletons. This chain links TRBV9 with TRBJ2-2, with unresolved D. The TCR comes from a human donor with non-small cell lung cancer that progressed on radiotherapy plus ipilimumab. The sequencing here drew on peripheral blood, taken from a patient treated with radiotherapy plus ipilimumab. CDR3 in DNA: TGTGCCAGCAGCGGTCCCTCTCGCGATAGCGGGGAGCTGTTTTTT. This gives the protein CASSGPSRDSGELFF.